The text below deals with one T cell receptor (beta chain). This entry comes from a study of blood T cell repertoires in COVID-19. Repertoires were generated with immunoSEQ multiplex PCR, while TCRdb's copy carries only in-frame clones and drops some. Among 130,000 to 150,000 clones listed, 88% were seen once. J was trimmed by 5 bases and V by 7 bases; bases with no gene match: 11. CDR3 length equals 15 residues. Germline V gene sequence: CDR1 MNHEY, CDR2 SVGAGI. The source of this sequence is a man between 50 and 59 years old with active or convalescent COVID-19. The rearrangement links TRBV6-5 to TRBJ2-1, with TRBD2 identical over 7 bases. The sequencing input was peripheral blood. Here the CDR3 reads CASTQAGRLHNEQFF. The CDR3 nucleotides are TGTGCCAGCACCCAAGCGGGGAGGCTACACAATGAGCAGTTCTTC.